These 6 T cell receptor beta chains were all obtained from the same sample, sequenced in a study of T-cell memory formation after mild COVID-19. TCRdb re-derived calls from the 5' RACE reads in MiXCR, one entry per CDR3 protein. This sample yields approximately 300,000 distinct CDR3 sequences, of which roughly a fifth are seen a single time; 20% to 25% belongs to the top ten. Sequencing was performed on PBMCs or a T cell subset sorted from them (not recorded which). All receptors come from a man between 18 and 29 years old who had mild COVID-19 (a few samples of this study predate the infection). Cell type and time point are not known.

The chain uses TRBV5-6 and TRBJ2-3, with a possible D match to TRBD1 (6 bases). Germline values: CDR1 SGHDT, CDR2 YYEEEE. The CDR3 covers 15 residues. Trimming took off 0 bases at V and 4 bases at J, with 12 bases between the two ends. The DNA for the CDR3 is TGTGCCAGCAGCTTGGTAGTTGGGACATCAGATACGCAGTATTTT. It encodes CASSLVVGTSDTQYF.

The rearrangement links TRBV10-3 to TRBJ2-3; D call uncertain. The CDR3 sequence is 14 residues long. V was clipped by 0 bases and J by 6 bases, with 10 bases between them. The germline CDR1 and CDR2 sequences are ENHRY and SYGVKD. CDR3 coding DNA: TGTGCCATCAGTGAGTCGAGGCTCGGGGATACGCAGTATTTT. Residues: CAISESRLGDTQYF.

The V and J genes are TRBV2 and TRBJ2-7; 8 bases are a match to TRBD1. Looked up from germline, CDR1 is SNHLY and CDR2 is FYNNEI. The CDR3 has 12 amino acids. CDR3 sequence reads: CASSESPDRGRV. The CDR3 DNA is TGTGCCAGCAGTGAAAGCCCCGACAGGGGAAGGGTC.

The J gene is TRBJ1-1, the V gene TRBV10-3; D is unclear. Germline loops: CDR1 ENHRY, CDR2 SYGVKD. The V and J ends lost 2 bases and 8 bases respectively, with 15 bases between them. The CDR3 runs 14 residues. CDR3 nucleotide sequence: TGTGCCATCAGTGAGGGAGGTCGGGGAGGAGAAGCTTTCTTT. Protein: CAISEGGRGGEAFF.

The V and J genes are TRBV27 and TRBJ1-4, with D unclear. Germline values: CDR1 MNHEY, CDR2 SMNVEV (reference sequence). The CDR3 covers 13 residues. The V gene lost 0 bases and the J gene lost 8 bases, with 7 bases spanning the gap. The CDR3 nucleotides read TGTGCCAGCAGTTTATCGGCTTGGGAAAAACTGTTTTTT. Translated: CASSLSAWEKLFF.

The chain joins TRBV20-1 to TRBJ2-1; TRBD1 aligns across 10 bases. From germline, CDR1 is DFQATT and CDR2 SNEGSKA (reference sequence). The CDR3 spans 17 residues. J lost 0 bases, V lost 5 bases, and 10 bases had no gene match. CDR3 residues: CSAEGTGDPRSYNEQFF. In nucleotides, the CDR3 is TGCAGTGCTGAGGGGACAGGGGATCCCCGCTCCTACAATGAGCAGTTCTTC.